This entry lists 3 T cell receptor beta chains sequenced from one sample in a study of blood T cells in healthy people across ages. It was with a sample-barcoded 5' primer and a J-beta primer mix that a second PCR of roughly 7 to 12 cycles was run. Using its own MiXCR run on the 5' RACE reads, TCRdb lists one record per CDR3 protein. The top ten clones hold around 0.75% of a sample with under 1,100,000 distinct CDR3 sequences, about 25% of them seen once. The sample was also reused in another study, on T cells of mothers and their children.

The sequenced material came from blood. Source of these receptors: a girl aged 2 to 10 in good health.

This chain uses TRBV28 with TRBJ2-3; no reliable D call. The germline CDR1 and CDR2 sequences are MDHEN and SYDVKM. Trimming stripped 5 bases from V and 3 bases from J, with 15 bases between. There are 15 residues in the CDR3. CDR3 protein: CASSAMRAGTDTQYF. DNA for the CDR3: TGTGCCAGCAGTGCGATGAGAGCCGGGACAGATACGCAGTATTTT.

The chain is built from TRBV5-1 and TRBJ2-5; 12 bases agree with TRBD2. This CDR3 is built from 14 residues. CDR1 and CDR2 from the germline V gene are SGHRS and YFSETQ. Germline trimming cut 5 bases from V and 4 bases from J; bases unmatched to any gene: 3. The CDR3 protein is CASRTSGRRETQYF. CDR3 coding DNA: TGCGCCAGCAGGACTAGCGGGAGAAGAGAGACCCAGTACTTC.

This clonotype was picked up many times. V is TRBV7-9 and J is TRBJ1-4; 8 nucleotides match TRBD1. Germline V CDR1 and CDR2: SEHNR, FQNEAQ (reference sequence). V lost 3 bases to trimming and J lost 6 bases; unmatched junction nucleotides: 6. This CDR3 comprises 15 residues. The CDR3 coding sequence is TGTGCCAGCAGCTTTCGGACAGGGCGGGATGAAAAACTGTTTTTT. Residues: CASSFRTGRDEKLFF.